This T cell receptor (beta chain) stems from a study of tumor and adjacent non-tumor tissue in lung cancer. Whole-study findings and limits: Tumor repertoires had a smaller top 100 clone share than normal lung. TCR diversity was significantly greater in tumor than normal lung tissue.

The library came from three nested PCR rounds adapted from ARM-PCR protocols. TCRdb re-called the multiplex PCR reads with MiXCR, one entry per CDR3 protein. The sample shows approximately 100,000 distinct CDR3 sequences, around three fifths of them seen only once. No cell sorting was done before RNA was extracted from the tissue. More than 3 cm separated this lung sample from the edge of the tumor. Between August and November 2014, newly diagnosed, chemotherapy-naive lung cancer patients underwent thoracic surgery in China. The CDR3 runs to 15 residues. Germline V lookup: CDR1 SGHAT, CDR2 FQNNGV. This clonotype was counted a single time. Its target is not known. A read error may account for a junction end that differs from germline.

This sequence originates from a man between 25 and 39 years old with non-small cell lung cancer. Specimen: distant non-tumor lung tissue. The rearrangement uses TRBV11-2 and TRBJ2-3, with 7 nucleotides matching TRBD2. CDR3 in amino acids: CTSSHRGGQRDTQYF. CDR3 coding DNA: TGTACCAGCAGCCATCGCGGGGGTCAGAGAGATACGCAGTATTTT.